The 25 T cell receptor beta chains reported below all come from one sample, sequenced in a study of T-cell reconstitution after alpha-beta-depleted transplantation in children. TCRbeta library preparation incorporated unique molecular identifiers. A single record per CDR3 protein comes from TCRdb applying MiXCR to the PCR reads. The sample holds fewer than 750,000 distinct CDR3 sequences, under 30% seen once. Sequenced material: PBMCs, mostly from graft donor cells, taken 360 days after TCRalphabeta/CD19-depleted stem cell transplant. These receptors were collected from a boy in the first two years of life who had a stem cell transplant for acute myeloid leukemia, so the T cells may come from the graft donor.

The V call is TRBV5-1, the J call TRBJ2-1; 13 bases are shared with TRBD2. The V gene's germline CDR1 is SGHRS and CDR2 YFSETQ. Trimming cost V 0 bases and J 8 bases; bases outside gene matches: 5. The CDR3 covers 16 residues. CDR3 in amino acids: CASSLARTSGGDEQFF. Here the CDR3 DNA reads TGCGCCAGCAGCTTGGCAAGGACTAGCGGGGGCGATGAGCAGTTCTTC.

This clonotype was observed many times. The rearrangement links TRBV30 to TRBJ2-7, with D unclear. V was cut by 3 bases and J by 2 bases, with 11 bases left in between. The germline gives CDR1 GTSNPN, CDR2 SVGIG (reference sequence). The CDR3 covers 13 residues. The CDR3 DNA reads TGTGCCTGGAGAGGGTCAGCCACCTACGAGCAGTACTTC. This gives the protein CAWRGSATYEQYF.

This clonotype was observed many times. The rearrangement uses TRBV12-3 or TRBV12-4 and TRBJ2-3; 9 bases are shared with TRBD1. The V and J ends lost 3 bases and 6 bases, in that order; junction bases with no gene match: 7. This CDR3 comprises 15 residues. The CDR3 region is CASSLGTGPRDTQYF. CDR3 DNA: TGTGCCAGCAGTTTGGGGACAGGGCCGAGGGATACGCAGTATTTT.

The chain uses TRBV5-1 and TRBJ1-1; D unresolved. Germline V gives CDR1 SGHRS, CDR2 YFSETQ. The germline V and J ends were trimmed by 0 bases and 3 bases, with 12 bases remaining between them. This CDR3 contains 15 residues. The CDR3 loop reads CASSLVPRRDTEAFF. Written as DNA, the CDR3 is TGCGCCAGCAGCTTGGTCCCGAGGAGGGACACTGAAGCTTTCTTT.

This clonotype appeared a few times. The V call is TRBV10-2, the J call TRBJ2-2; unclear D gene. Between the trimmed V and J ends, which lost 6 bases and 0 bases, there was a span of 5 bases. Germline values: CDR1 WSHSY, CDR2 SAAADI. The CDR3 totals 13 residues. CDR3 bases: TGCGCCAGCAGACAGACGAACACCGGGGAGCTGTTTTTT. Its protein product is CASRQTNTGELFF.

The gene calls are TRBV6-1 and TRBJ2-1; 11 positions match TRBD2. Looked up from germline, CDR1 is MNHNS and CDR2 is SASEGT. Trimming cost V 6 bases and J 9 bases; bases outside gene matches: 7. The CDR3 consists of 14 residues. CDR3 sequence (DNA): TGTGCCAGCAGAATAGCGGGGGGGCCTGGTGAGCAGTTCTTC. It specifies CASRIAGGPGEQFF.

This clonotype was detected only a few times. This rearrangement joins TRBV4-1 to TRBJ2-2, with 12 bases matching TRBD1. Per the germline V gene, CDR1 is MGHRA and CDR2 is YSYEKL. The CDR3 has 18 amino acids. V trimming: 1 base; J trimming: 4 bases; junction bases outside the gene matches: 7. The CDR3 protein is CASSQGPGQGAFTGELFF. CDR3 nucleotide sequence: TGCGCCAGCAGCCAAGGTCCGGGACAGGGGGCTTTCACCGGGGAGCTGTTTTTT.

This clonotype showed up many times. The chain joins TRBV11-2 to TRBJ2-3; the D is unclear. Between the trimmed V and J ends, which lost 3 bases and 6 bases, there was a span of 7 bases. The CDR3 is made up of 12 amino acids. Germline CDR1 and CDR2: SGHAT and FQNNGV. Written as DNA, the CDR3 is TGTGCCAGCAGCTTTGAGGCGGATACGCAGTATTTT. It yields the protein CASSFEADTQYF.

In its sample, this clonotype was seen a few times. The chain uses TRBV27 and TRBJ2-2; 9 nucleotides match TRBD2. This CDR3 comprises 14 residues. Unmatched junction bases numbered 4, after V lost 5 bases and J lost 6 bases. The germline V gene has CDR1 MNHEY and CDR2 SMNVEV (reference sequence). The CDR3 nucleotides read TGTGCCAGCAGTGCGCGGGGGGGCTCCGGGGAGCTGTTTTTT. It codes for CASSARGGSGELFF.

This chain links TRBV7-9 with TRBJ2-5; TRBD1 or TRBD2 may be the D gene (6 bases each). Germline-derived CDR1 and CDR2 are SEHNR and FQNEAQ (reference sequence). This CDR3 comprises 17 residues. Trimming cost V 7 bases and J 1 base, with 22 bases left between them. The CDR3: CASTRGRTRDTQETQYF. CDR3 nucleotide sequence: TGTGCCAGCACGCGAGGGAGGACCCGGGACACCCAAGAGACCCAGTACTTC.

This clonotype was counted only a few times. The chain links TRBV20-1 to TRBJ2-1; D remains unclear. Germline V lookup: CDR1 DFQATT, CDR2 SNEGSKA (reference sequence). The CDR3 consists of 10 residues. Trimming removed 1 base at V and 8 bases at J, with 3 bases between. CDR3 nucleotide sequence: TGCAGTGCTAGAGTCTATGAGCAGTTCTTC. Protein: CSARVYEQFF.

This clonotype was counted ten times or more. The gene calls are TRBV29-1 and TRBJ2-7, with TRBD1 matching 8 bases. The J segment lost 3 bases and the V segment lost 7 bases, leaving 8 bases of the junction unmatched. This CDR3 has 13 residues. CDR1 and CDR2 (germline): SQVTM, ANQGSEA. CDR3 residues: CSAAGTGRYEQYF. The DNA for the CDR3 is TGCAGCGCTGCCGGGACAGGACGCTACGAGCAGTACTTC.

This clonotype occurred many times. The chain uses TRBV29-1 and TRBJ1-5; tentatively, D is TRBD1 (5 bases). The CDR3 is made up of 14 amino acids. With 5 bases removed from V and 5 bases from J, the gap between germline ends came to 16 bases. Germline V lookup: CDR1 SQVTM, CDR2 ANQGSEA. The DNA for the CDR3 is TGCAGCGTTACCCACGGGGGGATGGATCAGCCCCAGCATTTT. This encodes CSVTHGGMDQPQHF. Full variable domain (remainder filled in from reference TRBV29-1 and TRBJ1-5): SAVISQKPSRDICQRGTSLTIQCQVDSQVTMMFWYRQQPGQSLTLIATANQGSEATYESGFVIDKFPISRPNLTFSTLTVSNMSPEDSSIYLCSVTHGGMDQPQHFGDGTRLSIL.

The V and J genes are TRBV5-8 and TRBJ2-1; a possible D gene is TRBD1 (6 bases). With 2 bases removed from V and 5 bases from J, the gap between germline ends came to 14 bases. Germline lookup yields CDR1 SGHTS and CDR2 YDEGEE. The CDR3 sequence is 15 residues long. This CDR3 reads CASSFYRAVNNEQFF. The CDR3 region has the DNA TGTGCCAGCAGCTTTTACAGGGCCGTCAACAATGAGCAGTTCTTC.

This clonotype was seen ten or more times. The V and J genes are TRBV4-3 and TRBJ2-2; D is unresolved. This CDR3 comprises 15 residues. The V end was cut by 4 bases, the J end by 3 bases, with 12 bases between. Germline-derived CDR1 and CDR2 are LGHNA and YSLEER. CDR3 DNA sequence: TGCGCCAGCAGCCCAATATCGTCTTACACCGGGGAGCTGTTTTTT. This sequence encodes CASSPISSYTGELFF.

The sample holds a few counts of this clonotype. The V gene is TRBV20-1, the J gene TRBJ2-1; tentatively, D is TRBD2 (6 bases). Germline CDR1 reads DFQATT; CDR2 reads SNEGSKA (reference sequence). The CDR3 spans 16 residues. The V gene lost 1 base and the J gene lost 8 bases, with 21 bases spanning the gap. CDR3 nucleotide sequence: TGCAGTGCTAGAGGTAACCGGGACTTGCCTTTCGATGAGCAGTTCTTC. It encodes CSARGNRDLPFDEQFF.

CDR3 in amino acids: CSPLGTRASNTEAFF. The DNA for the CDR3 is TGCAGTCCTCTGGGGACTAGGGCGTCGAACACTGAAGCTTTCTTT. The J gene is TRBJ1-1, the V gene TRBV20-1, with TRBD1 as a possible D gene (5 bases). Trimming shortened V by 8 bases and J by 1 base, and 20 bases separated the two germline ends. CDR1 and CDR2 (germline): DFQATT, SNEGSKA (reference sequence). This CDR3 is built from 15 residues.

Ten or more counts support this clonotype. The chain uses TRBV5-1 and TRBJ2-2; no firm D call. The V gene lost 0 bases and the J gene lost 4 bases, with 4 bases spanning the gap. Per the germline V gene, CDR1 is SGHRS and CDR2 is YFSETQ. This CDR3 has 13 amino acids. CDR3 residues: CASSLVATGELFF. As DNA, the CDR3 is TGCGCCAGCAGCTTGGTAGCCACCGGGGAGCTGTTTTTT. The complete variable domain, with remaining parts taken from reference TRBV5-1 and TRBJ2-2, reads KAGVTQTPRYLIKTRGQQVTLSCSPISGHRSVSWYQQTPGQGLQFLFEYFSETQRNKGNFPGRFSGRQFSNSRSEMNVSTLELGDSALYLCASSLVATGELFFGEGSRLTVL.

This clonotype was seen many times. J is TRBJ2-2 and V is TRBV6-1; no clear D. This CDR3 region has 15 residues. V dropped 4 bases and J dropped 2 bases, with 11 bases sitting between them. Germline CDR1 is MNHNS and CDR2 is SASEGT. CDR3 coding DNA: TGTGCCAGCAGTGGAACCCCCTTTAACACCGGGGAGCTGTTTTTT. Amino acid sequence: CASSGTPFNTGELFF.

This clonotype occurred a few times. The V call is TRBV6-1, the J call TRBJ2-2; TRBD2 might be the D (9 bases). In germline, CDR1 is MNHNS, CDR2 SASEGT. This CDR3 has 18 residues. Trimming stripped 6 bases from V and 1 base from J, with 21 bases between. Written as DNA, the CDR3 is TGTGCCAGCAGAGCGGGGGGACCCGGGACAGGGAACACCGGGGAGCTGTTTTTT. Amino acids: CASRAGGPGTGNTGELFF.

This clonotype was recorded a few times. V gene TRBV6-5 combines with J gene TRBJ1-1; a weak D match, TRBD1 (5 bases). This CDR3 has 13 amino acids. Trimming removed 0 bases at V and 8 bases at J, with 10 bases between. Germline V CDR1 and CDR2: MNHEY, SVGAGI. The CDR3, as DNA: TGTGCCAGCAGTTACTCCGAACGGACAGAAGCTTTCTTT. Translating gives CASSYSERTEAFF.

This clonotype came up a few times. The chain recombines TRBV6-5 with TRBJ2-7; D is unclear. V lost 4 bases and J lost 3, with 10 bases in between. Looked up from germline, CDR1 is MNHEY and CDR2 is SVGAGI. The CDR3 covers 13 residues. The DNA for the CDR3 is TGTGCCAGCAGTTCCTTAGAGAGCTACGAGCAGTACTTC. Its protein is CASSSLESYEQYF.

V is TRBV5-6 and J is TRBJ2-5, with 9 nucleotides matching TRBD2. The CDR3 consists of 19 residues. With 3 bases clipped from V and 2 bases from J, the junction kept 17 bases outside the gene matches. CDR1 is SGHDT, CDR2 YYEEEE, per germline. CDR3 DNA: TGTGCCAGCAGCTCGACCGGGACTAGCTATACCACTTTACAAGAGACCCAGTACTTC. This codes for CASSSTGTSYTTLQETQYF.

The genes are TRBV5-1 and TRBJ2-1; possible D gene TRBD2, 6 bases. In germline, CDR1 is SGHRS, CDR2 YFSETQ. Deletions cut 7 bases from V and 8 bases from J, with 13 bases between. The length of the CDR3 is 12 residues. The CDR3 sequence: CASRFWGDEQFF. CDR3 nucleotide sequence: TGCGCCAGCCGATTTTGGGGGGATGAGCAGTTCTTC.

This chain joins TRBV7-8 and TRBJ2-6; tentatively, D is TRBD1 or TRBD2 (5 bases each). There are 16 residues in the CDR3. Trimming removed 1 base from V and 4 bases from J, with 11 bases in between. CDR1 and CDR2 from the germline V gene are SGHVS and FQNEAQ. CDR3 protein: CASSLGTGTGANVLTF. The DNA of the CDR3 is TGTGCCAGCAGCTTAGGGACCGGGACCGGGGCCAACGTCCTGACTTTC.